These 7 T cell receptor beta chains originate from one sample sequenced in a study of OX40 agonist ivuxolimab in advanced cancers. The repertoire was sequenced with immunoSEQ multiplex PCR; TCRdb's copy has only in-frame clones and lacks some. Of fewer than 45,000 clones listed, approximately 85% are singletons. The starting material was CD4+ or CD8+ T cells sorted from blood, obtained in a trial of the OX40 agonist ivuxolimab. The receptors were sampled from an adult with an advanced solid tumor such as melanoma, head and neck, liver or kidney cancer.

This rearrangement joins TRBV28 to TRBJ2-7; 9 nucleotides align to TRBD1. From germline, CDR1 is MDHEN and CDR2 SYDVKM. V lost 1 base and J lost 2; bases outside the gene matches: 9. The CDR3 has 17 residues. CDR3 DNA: TGTGCCAGCAGTTTATCACGCCGACAGGGGGATCCCTACGAGCAGTACTTC. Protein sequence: CASSLSRRQGDPYEQYF.

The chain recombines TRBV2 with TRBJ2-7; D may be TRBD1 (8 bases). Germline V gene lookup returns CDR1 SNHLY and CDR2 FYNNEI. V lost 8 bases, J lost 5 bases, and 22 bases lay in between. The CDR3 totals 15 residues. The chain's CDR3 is CASSQRSGTGDEQYF. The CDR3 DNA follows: TGTGCCAGCTCTCAGAGGAGCGGGACAGGCGACGAGCAGTACTTC.

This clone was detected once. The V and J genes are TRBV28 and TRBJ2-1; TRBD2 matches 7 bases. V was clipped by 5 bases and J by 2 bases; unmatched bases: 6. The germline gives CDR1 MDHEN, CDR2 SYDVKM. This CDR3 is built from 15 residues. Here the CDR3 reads CASSPRGTTYNEQFF. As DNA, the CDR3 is TGTGCCAGCAGTCCGCGGGGGACCACCTACAATGAGCAGTTCTTC.

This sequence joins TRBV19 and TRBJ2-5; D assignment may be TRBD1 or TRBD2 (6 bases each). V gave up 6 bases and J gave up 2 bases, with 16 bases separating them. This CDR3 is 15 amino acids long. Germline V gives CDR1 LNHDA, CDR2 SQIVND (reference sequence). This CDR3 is CASRKRGALQETQYF. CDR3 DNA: TGTGCCAGTAGGAAAAGGGGGGCCCTTCAAGAGACCCAGTACTTC.

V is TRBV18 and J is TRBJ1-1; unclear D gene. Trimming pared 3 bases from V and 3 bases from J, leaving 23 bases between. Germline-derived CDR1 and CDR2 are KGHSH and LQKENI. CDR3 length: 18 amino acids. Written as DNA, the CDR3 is TGTGCCAGCTCACCCCTTATTGCGCCCGGGGTTGGTGACACTGAAGCTTTCTTT. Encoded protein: CASSPLIAPGVGDTEAFF.

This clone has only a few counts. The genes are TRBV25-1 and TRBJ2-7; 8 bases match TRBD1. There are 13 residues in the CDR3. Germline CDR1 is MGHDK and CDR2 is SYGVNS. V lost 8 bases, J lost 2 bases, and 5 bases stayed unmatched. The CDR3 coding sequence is TGTGCCAGCGGGACAGGCCCACCCTACGAGCAGTACTTC. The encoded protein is CASGTGPPYEQYF.

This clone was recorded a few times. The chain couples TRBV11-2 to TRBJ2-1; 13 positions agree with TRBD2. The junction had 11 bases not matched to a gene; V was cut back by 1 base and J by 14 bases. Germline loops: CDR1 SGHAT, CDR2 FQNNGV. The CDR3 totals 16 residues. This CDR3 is CASSLVLLGLAGEKFF. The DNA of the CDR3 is TGTGCCAGCAGCTTAGTACTCCTTGGACTAGCGGGAGAAAAGTTCTTC.